This note documents a single T cell receptor beta chain sequence. The data stem from a study of T cell responses to AZD1222 COVID-19 vaccine. TCRdb's table, derived via immunoSEQ multiplex PCR, lists solely in-frame clones and lacks some. The sample holds roughly 150,000 clones, less than 95% seen once. This material consisted of peripheral blood, taken 28 days after the second AZD1222 dose. This TCR derives from an adult who received the AZD1222 COVID-19 vaccine.

CDR3 DNA: TGTGCCAGCAGCAAAGTGGGGGGGGCTCATTCCTACGAGCAGTACTTC. Translated: CASSKVGGAHSYEQYF. The genes are TRBV21-1 and TRBJ2-7; the table's D gene call, TRBD2, was not cross checked with the DNA. TRBV21-1 is a pseudogene segment. There are 16 residues in the CDR3.